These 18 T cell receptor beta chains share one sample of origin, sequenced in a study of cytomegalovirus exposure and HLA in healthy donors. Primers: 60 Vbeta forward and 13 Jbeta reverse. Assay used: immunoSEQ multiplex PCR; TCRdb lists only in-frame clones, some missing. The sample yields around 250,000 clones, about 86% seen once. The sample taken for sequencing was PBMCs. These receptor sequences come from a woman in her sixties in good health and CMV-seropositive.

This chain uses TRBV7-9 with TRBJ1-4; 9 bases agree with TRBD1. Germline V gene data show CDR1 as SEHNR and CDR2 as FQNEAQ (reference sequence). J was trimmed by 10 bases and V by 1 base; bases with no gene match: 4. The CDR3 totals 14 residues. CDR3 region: CASSLGTGVRKLFF. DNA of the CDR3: TGTGCCAGCAGCTTAGGGACAGGGGTCAGAAAACTGTTTTTT. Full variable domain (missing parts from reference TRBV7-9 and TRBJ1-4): DTGVSQNPRHKITKRGQNVTFRCDPISEHNRLYWYRQTLGQGPEFLTYFQNEAQLEKSRLLSDRFSAERPKGSFSTLEIQRTEQGDSAMYLCASSLGTGVRKLFFGSGTQLSVL.

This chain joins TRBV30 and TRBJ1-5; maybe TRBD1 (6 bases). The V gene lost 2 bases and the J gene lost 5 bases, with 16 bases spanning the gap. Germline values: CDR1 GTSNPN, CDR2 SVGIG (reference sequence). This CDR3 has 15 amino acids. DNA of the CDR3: TGTGCCTGGAGTTCGGGGGGCGGGGTGCATCAGCCCCAGCATTTT. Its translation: CAWSSGGGVHQPQHF.

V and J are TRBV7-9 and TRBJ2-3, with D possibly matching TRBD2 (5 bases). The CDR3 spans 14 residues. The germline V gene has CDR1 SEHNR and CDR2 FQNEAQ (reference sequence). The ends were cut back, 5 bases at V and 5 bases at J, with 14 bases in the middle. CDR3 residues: CASSHKGRGDTQYF. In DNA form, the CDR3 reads TGTGCCAGCAGCCACAAAGGACGGGGAGATACGCAGTATTTT.

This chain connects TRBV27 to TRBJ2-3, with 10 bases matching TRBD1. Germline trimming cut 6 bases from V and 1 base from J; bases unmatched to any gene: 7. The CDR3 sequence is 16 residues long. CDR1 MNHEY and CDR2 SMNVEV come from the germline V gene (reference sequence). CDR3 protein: CASRTGGLYGTDTQYF. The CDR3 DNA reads TGTGCCAGCAGGACAGGGGGCCTGTATGGCACAGATACGCAGTATTTT.

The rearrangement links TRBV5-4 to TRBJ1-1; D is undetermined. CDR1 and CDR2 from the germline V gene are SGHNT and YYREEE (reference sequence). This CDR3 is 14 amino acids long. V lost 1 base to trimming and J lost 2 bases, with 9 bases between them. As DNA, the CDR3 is TGTGCCAGCAGCTTGCCGACTCGTAACACTGAAGCTTTCTTT. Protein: CASSLPTRNTEAFF.

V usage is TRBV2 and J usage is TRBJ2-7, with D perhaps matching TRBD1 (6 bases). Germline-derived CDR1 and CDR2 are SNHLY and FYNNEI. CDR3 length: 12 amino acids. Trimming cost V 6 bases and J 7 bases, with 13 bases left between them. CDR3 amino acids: CASSRGSGEQYF. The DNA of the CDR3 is TGTGCCAGCAGCAGGGGTTCGGGAGAGCAGTACTTC.

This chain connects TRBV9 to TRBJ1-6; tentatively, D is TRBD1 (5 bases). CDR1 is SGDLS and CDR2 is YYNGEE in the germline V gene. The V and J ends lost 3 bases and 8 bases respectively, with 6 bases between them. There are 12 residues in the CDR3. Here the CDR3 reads CASSGGDSPLHF. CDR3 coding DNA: TGTGCCAGCAGCGGGGGGGATTCACCCCTCCACTTT.

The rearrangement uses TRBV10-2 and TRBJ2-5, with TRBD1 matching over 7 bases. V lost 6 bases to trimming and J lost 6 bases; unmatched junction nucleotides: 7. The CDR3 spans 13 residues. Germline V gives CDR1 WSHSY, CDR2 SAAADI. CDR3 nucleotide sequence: TGCGCCAGCAGCAGAGGACAGGCTCAGACCCAGTACTTC. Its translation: CASSRGQAQTQYF.

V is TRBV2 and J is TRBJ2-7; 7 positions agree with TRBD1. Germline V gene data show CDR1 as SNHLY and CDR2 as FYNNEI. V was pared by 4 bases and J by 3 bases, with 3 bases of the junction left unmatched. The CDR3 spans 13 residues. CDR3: CASSGDSYYEQYF. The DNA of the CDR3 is TGTGCCAGCAGTGGGGACAGCTACTACGAGCAGTACTTC.

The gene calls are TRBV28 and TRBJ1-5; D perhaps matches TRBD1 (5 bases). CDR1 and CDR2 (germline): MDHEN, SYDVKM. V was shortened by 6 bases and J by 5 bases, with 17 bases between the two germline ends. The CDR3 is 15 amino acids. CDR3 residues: CASSRGWGTYQPQHF. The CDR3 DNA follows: TGTGCCAGCAGCCGGGGGTGGGGGACCTATCAGCCCCAGCATTTT.

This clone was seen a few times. The CDR3 sequence: CAKSGTGSGYTF. In DNA, the CDR3 is TGTGCTAAATCAGGGACAGGGAGTGGCTACACCTTC. The chain joins TRBV12-5 to TRBJ1-2, with 9 positions matching TRBD1. This CDR3 has 12 residues. V lost 10 bases and J lost 7; bases outside the gene matches: 7. CDR1 and CDR2 from the germline V gene are LGHNT and FRNRAP.

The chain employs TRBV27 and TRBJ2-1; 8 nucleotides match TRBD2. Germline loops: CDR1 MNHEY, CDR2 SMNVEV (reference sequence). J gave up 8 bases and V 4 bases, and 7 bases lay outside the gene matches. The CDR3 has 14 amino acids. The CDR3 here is CASSYGTRGDEQFF. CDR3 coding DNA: TGTGCCAGCAGTTACGGGACTAGGGGCGATGAGCAGTTCTTC.

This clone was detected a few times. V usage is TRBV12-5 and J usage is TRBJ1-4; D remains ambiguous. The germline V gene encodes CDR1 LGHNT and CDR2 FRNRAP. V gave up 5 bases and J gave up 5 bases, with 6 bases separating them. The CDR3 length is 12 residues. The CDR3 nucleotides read TGTGCTAGTGGTGACTTGAATGAAAAACTGTTTTTT. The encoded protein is CASGDLNEKLFF.

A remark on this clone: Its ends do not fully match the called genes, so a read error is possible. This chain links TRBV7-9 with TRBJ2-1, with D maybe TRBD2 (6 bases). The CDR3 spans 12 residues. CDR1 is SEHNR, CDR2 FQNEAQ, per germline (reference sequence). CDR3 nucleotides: TGTTCCAGCAGGTGGGGGGACAATGAGCAGTTCTTC. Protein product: CSSRWGDNEQFF.

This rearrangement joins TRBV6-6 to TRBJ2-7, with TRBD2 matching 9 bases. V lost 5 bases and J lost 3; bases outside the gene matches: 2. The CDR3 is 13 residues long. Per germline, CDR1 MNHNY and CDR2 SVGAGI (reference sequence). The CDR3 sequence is CASSRLADYEQYF. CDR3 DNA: TGTGCCAGCAGTAGACTAGCGGACTACGAGCAGTACTTC.

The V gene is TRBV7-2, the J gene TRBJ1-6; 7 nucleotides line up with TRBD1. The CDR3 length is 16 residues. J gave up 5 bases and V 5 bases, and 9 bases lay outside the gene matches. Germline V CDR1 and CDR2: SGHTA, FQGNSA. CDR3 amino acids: CASSPQGPSNNSPLHF. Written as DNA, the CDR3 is TGTGCCAGCAGCCCACAGGGGCCGAGTAATAATTCACCCCTCCACTTT.

The CDR3 region is CASSYSTVLNTGELFF. The CDR3, as DNA: TGTGCCAGCAGTTACTCGACAGTCCTGAACACCGGGGAGCTGTTTTTT. This sequence joins TRBV6-5 and TRBJ2-2; tentative D call: TRBD1 (5 bases). Germline CDR1 is MNHEY and CDR2 is SVGAGI. The CDR3 runs 16 residues. V was cut by 0 bases and J by 1 base, with 9 bases left in between.

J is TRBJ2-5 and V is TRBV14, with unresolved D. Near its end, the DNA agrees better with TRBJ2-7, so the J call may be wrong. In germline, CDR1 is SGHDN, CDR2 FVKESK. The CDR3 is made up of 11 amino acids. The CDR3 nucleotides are TGTGCCAGCAGCAACTCCTACGAGCAGTACTTC. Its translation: CASSNSYEQYF.